The clone carrying this T cell receptor beta chain was detected a few times. Researchers prepared the TCRbeta library using unique molecular identifiers, the study reports. TCRdb passed the PCR reads through MiXCR, listing each CDR3 protein once. The data show almost 500,000 distinct CDR3 sequences, with around 12% seen just once and around 5.8% held by the top ten. Germline CDR1 and CDR2: SGHTA and FQGTGA. The germline V and J ends were trimmed by 2 bases and 7 bases, with 6 bases remaining between them. This CDR3 is built from 13 residues. This record belongs to a study of T-cell reconstitution after alpha-beta-depleted transplantation in children.

This receptor was taken from a human donor who donated a stem cell graft to a child with combined immunodeficiency. Sequencing used PBMCs from the stem cell graft donor, obtained from the stem cell graft. This chain links TRBV7-3 with TRBJ1-6; D uncertain. The CDR3 region is CASSLDENSPLHF. The CDR3 DNA is TGTGCCAGCAGCTTAGACGAGAATTCACCCCTCCACTTT.